This T cell receptor (beta chain) was sequenced for a study of cytomegalovirus exposure and HLA in healthy donors. The CDR3 spans 16 residues. The germline V and J ends were trimmed by 3 bases and 1 base, with 13 bases remaining between them. CDR1 and CDR2 (germline): SGHNT, YYREEE (reference sequence). PCR involved 60 Vbeta and 13 Jbeta primers. Generated by immunoSEQ multiplex PCR, the TCRdb table keeps only in-frame clones and is missing some. The sample carries 150,000 to 200,000 clones, roughly 85% recorded once. The specimen was PBMCs. This sequence was found in a middle-aged woman in good health and CMV-seronegative. This rearrangement joins TRBV5-4 to TRBJ1-4; the D gene is possibly TRBD1 (6 bases). The CDR3 spells CASSSSTGRTNEKLFF. As DNA, the CDR3 is TGTGCCAGCAGCTCATCCACAGGGAGAACTAATGAAAAACTGTTTTTT.